Below, 15 T cell receptor beta chains from the same sample are listed, as sequenced in a study of blood T cell repertoires in COVID-19. TCRdb's table, derived via immunoSEQ multiplex PCR, lists solely in-frame clones and lacks some. The profile shows approximately 160,000 clones, around 82% of them singletons. Sequenced material: peripheral blood. The receptors here all came from a man aged 55 to 70 who had recovered from COVID-19.

This clone was detected only once. V gene TRBV18 combines with J gene TRBJ2-7; 7 nucleotides line up with TRBD2. The CDR3 totals 17 residues. Unmatched junction bases numbered 14, after V lost 2 bases and J lost 4 bases. From germline, CDR1 is KGHSH and CDR2 LQKENI. This chain's CDR3 is CASSPLRRASGVYEQYF. CDR3 coding DNA: TGTGCCAGCTCACCATTACGTCGGGCTAGCGGAGTGTACGAGCAGTACTTC.

V is TRBV7-3 and J is TRBJ2-2; 9 nucleotides match TRBD1. The CDR3 runs 14 residues. V trimming: 5 bases; J trimming: 5 bases; junction bases outside the gene matches: 3. Germline V gene data show CDR1 as SGHTA and CDR2 as FQGTGA. This CDR3 reads CASSRTGETGELFF. For the CDR3, the DNA is TGTGCCAGCAGCAGGACAGGGGAAACCGGGGAGCTGTTTTTT.

CDR3 DNA sequence: TGTGCCAGTCGCAGGACAGGGCAGACTGAAGCTTTCTTT. This gives the protein CASRRTGQTEAFF. The chain is built from TRBV19 and TRBJ1-1, with 8 bases matching TRBD1. V gave up 8 bases and J gave up 5 bases; unmatched junction bases: 7. Germline values: CDR1 LNHDA, CDR2 SQIVND (reference sequence). The length of the CDR3 is 13 residues.

The rearrangement links TRBV6-5 to TRBJ2-2; 7 bases map to TRBD1. Trimming took 7 bases from V and 1 from J; bases not matched to a gene: 0. The length of the CDR3 is 13 residues. Germline CDR1 MNHEY, CDR2 SVGAGI. The chain's CDR3 is CASNRGNTGELFF. CDR3 coding DNA: TGTGCCAGCAACAGGGGGAACACCGGGGAGCTGTTTTTT.

The CDR3 nucleotides read TGTGCCAGCAGCCCACGACAGAGCTCCTACGAGCAGTACTTC. The encoded protein is CASSPRQSSYEQYF. This chain uses TRBV7-8 with TRBJ2-7; maybe TRBD1 (5 bases). With 5 bases removed from V and 0 bases from J, the gap between germline ends came to 11 bases. Per the germline V gene, CDR1 is SGHVS and CDR2 is FQNEAQ. There are 14 residues in the CDR3.

J is TRBJ2-2 and V is TRBV27; 9 bases match TRBD1. The CDR3 contains 15 residues. V was clipped by 2 bases and J by 7 bases; unmatched bases: 5. Germline V gene data show CDR1 as MNHEY and CDR2 as SMNVEV (reference sequence). In nucleotides, the CDR3 is TGTGCCAGCAGTTTACGGACAGGGGTTATCGGGGAGCTGTTTTTT. It yields the protein CASSLRTGVIGELFF.

This chain links TRBV4-1 with TRBJ2-5; 9 bases align to TRBD1. The CDR3 contains 14 residues. The germline CDR1 and CDR2 sequences are MGHRA and YSYEKL. V lost 5 bases, J lost 0 bases, and 1 base stayed unmatched. DNA of the CDR3: TGCGCCAGCAGCGGGACAGGGTACCAAGAGACCCAGTACTTC. Translated, it gives CASSGTGYQETQYF.

This chain connects TRBV18 to TRBJ1-1; 8 bases map to TRBD1. V was pared by 1 base and J by 4 bases, with 5 bases of the junction left unmatched. CDR3 length: 15 amino acids. Per germline, CDR1 KGHSH and CDR2 LQKENI. CDR3 nucleotides: TGTGCCAGCTCACCACAAGTACAGGGGGGCACTGAAGCTTTCTTT. It yields the protein CASSPQVQGGTEAFF.

V and J are TRBV28 and TRBJ1-2, with D tentatively TRBD1 (6 bases). The CDR3 runs 14 residues. The V gene lost 6 bases and the J gene lost 2 bases, with 13 bases spanning the gap. Germline-derived CDR1 and CDR2 are MDHEN and SYDVKM. CDR3 region: CASRYSGQNYGYTF. The CDR3 DNA reads TGTGCCAGCAGATACTCCGGACAGAACTATGGCTACACCTTC.

The V and J genes are TRBV12-2 and TRBJ2-1; the listed D gene, TRBD2, was not tested against the DNA. TRBV12-2 is a pseudogene. The CDR3 totals 15 residues. The CDR3 coding sequence is TGTGCAAGTCGCTTAGTTCTGAGAGGCTACAATGAGCAGTTCTTC. Its protein product is CASRLVLRGYNEQFF.

The V gene is TRBV5-1, the J gene TRBJ2-3; no clear D. V was shortened by 4 bases and J by 0 bases, with 12 bases between the two germline ends. The CDR3 length is 15 residues. Per the germline V gene, CDR1 is SGHRS and CDR2 is YFSETQ. The CDR3 nucleotides read TGCGCCAGCAGCCTGGCCCTTTTTAGCACAGATACGCAGTATTTT. Protein: CASSLALFSTDTQYF. Full variable domain (missing parts from reference TRBV5-1 and TRBJ2-3): KAGVTQTPRYLIKTRGQQVTLSCSPISGHRSVSWYQQTPGQGLQFLFEYFSETQRNKGNFPGRFSGRQFSNSRSEMNVSTLELGDSALYLCASSLALFSTDTQYFGPGTRLTVL.

The rearrangement links TRBV27 to TRBJ1-2, with 9 bases matching TRBD1. Per germline, CDR1 MNHEY and CDR2 SMNVEV (reference sequence). Trimming took 4 bases from V and 4 from J; bases not matched to a gene: 7. The CDR3 runs to 15 residues. This chain's CDR3 is CASSSNRGLVYGYTF. The CDR3 DNA follows: TGTGCCAGCAGTTCAAACAGGGGGCTAGTCTATGGCTACACCTTC.

The sample holds a few counts of this clone. The chain has TRBV28 and TRBJ1-2; 8 bases map to TRBD1. The CDR3 covers 15 residues. J lost 4 bases, V lost 6 bases, and 10 bases had no gene match. Germline CDR1 is MDHEN and CDR2 is SYDVKM. The CDR3 region is CASSPGTGGSYGYTF. CDR3 DNA sequence: TGTGCCAGCAGCCCTGGGACAGGTGGAAGCTATGGCTACACCTTC.

The chain has TRBV2 and TRBJ1-1, with 9 bases identical to TRBD1. Germline values: CDR1 SNHLY, CDR2 FYNNEI. The CDR3 length is 14 residues. The trim removed 6 bases at V and 11 bases at J, leaving 13 bases unmatched. The CDR3 DNA follows: TGTGCCAGCAGCCTACAGGGGGCTGACGCAGGGGCTTTCTTT. Its translation is CASSLQGADAGAFF.

The chain has TRBV2 and TRBJ1-2; 7 bases fit TRBD1. V was pared by 3 bases and J by 7 bases, with 2 bases of the junction left unmatched. CDR1 is SNHLY, CDR2 FYNNEI, per germline. This CDR3 is built from 12 residues. The CDR3 nucleotides read TGTGCCAGCAGTGAGACAGGGTTTGGCTACACCTTC. This sequence encodes CASSETGFGYTF.